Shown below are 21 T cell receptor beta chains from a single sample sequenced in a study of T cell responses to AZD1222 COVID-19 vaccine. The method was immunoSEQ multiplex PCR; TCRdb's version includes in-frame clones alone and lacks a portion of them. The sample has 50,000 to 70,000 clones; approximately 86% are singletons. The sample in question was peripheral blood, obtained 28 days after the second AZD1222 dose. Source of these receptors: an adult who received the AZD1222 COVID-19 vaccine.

Here the CDR3 DNA reads TGTGCCAGTAGTCCCCTCGGCGCAGGGCCTCCCACCTTC. Its translation is CASSPLGAGPPTF. The genes are TRBV19 and TRBJ1-2, with D perhaps matching TRBD1 (5 bases). Germline values: CDR1 LNHDA, CDR2 SQIVND (reference sequence). The CDR3 is made up of 13 amino acids. Trimming removed 5 bases from V and 13 bases from J, with 20 bases in between.

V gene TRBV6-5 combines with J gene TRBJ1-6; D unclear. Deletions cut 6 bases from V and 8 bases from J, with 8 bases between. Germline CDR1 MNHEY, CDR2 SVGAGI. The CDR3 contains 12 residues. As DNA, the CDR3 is TGTGCCAGCAGCAAAAATCATTCACCCCTCCACTTT. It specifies CASSKNHSPLHF.

CDR3 bases: TGTGCCAGCAGCTCCAGACTAGCGGGAGGAGATACGCAGTATTTT. Its translation is CASSSRLAGGDTQYF. The genes are TRBV7-3 and TRBJ2-3, with 13 bases aligning to TRBD2. CDR1 is SGHTA, CDR2 FQGTGA, per germline. The ends lost 4 bases at V and 5 bases at J; junction bases unmatched: 3. The CDR3 loop spans 15 amino acids.

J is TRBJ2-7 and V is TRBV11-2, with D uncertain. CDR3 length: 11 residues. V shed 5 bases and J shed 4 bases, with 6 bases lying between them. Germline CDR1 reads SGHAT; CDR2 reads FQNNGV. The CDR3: CASSLTYEQYF. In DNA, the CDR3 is TGTGCCAGCAGCCTAACATACGAGCAGTACTTC.

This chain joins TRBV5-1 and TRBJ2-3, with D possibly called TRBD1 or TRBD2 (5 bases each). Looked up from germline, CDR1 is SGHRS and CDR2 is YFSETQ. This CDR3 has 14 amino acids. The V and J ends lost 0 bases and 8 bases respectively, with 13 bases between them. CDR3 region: CASSLDLGGGTQYF. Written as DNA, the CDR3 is TGCGCCAGCAGCTTGGACCTGGGTGGGGGTACGCAGTATTTT. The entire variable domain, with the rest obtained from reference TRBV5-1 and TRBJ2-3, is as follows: KAGVTQTPRYLIKTRGQQVTLSCSPISGHRSVSWYQQTPGQGLQFLFEYFSETQRNKGNFPGRFSGRQFSNSRSEMNVSTLELGDSALYLCASSLDLGGGTQYFGPGTRLTVL.

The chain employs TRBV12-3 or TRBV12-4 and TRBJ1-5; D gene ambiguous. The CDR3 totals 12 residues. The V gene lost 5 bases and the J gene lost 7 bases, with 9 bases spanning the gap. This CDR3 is CASSTLGQPQHF. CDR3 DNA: TGTGCCAGCAGTACGCTTGGCCAGCCCCAGCATTTT.

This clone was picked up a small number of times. CDR3 nucleotide sequence: TGTGCCAGCAGCTTAGTTAATAGCGGCACAGATACGCAGTATTTT. Translating gives CASSLVNSGTDTQYF. This sequence joins TRBV11-1 and TRBJ2-3, with TRBD2 as a possible D gene (5 bases). The length of the CDR3 is 15 residues. Trimming stripped 1 base from V and 1 base from J, with 9 bases between. The V gene's germline CDR1 is SGHAT and CDR2 FQDESV (reference sequence).

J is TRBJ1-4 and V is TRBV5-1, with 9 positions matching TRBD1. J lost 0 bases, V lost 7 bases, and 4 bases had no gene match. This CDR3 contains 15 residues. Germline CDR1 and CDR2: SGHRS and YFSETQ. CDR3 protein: CASAGQGATNEKLFF. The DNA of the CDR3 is TGCGCCAGCGCGGGACAGGGCGCAACTAATGAAAAACTGTTTTTT.

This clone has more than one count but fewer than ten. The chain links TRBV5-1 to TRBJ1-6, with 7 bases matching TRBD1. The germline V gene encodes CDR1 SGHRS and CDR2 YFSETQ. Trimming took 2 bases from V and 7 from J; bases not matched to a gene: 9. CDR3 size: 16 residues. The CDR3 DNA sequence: TGCGCCAGCAGCTTCGACCCGGGACAGCCGAATTCACCCCTCCACTTT. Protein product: CASSFDPGQPNSPLHF. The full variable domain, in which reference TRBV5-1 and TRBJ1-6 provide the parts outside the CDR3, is KAGVTQTPRYLIKTRGQQVTLSCSPISGHRSVSWYQQTPGQGLQFLFEYFSETQRNKGNFPGRFSGRQFSNSRSEMNVSTLELGDSALYLCASSFDPGQPNSPLHFGNGTRLTVT.

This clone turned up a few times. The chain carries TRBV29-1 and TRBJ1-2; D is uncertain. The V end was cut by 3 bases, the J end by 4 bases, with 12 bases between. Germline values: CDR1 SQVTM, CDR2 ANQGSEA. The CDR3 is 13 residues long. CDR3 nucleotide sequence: TGCAGCGTTGAGCCACTGGGAGTCTATGGCTACACCTTC. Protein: CSVEPLGVYGYTF.

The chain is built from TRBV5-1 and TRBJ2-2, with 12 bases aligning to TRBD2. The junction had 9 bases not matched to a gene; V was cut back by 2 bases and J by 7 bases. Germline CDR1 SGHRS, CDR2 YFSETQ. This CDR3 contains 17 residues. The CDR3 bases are TGCGCCAGCAGCTTCCAGACTAGCGGGAGAGGGATCGGGGAGCTGTTTTTT. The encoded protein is CASSFQTSGRGIGELFF.

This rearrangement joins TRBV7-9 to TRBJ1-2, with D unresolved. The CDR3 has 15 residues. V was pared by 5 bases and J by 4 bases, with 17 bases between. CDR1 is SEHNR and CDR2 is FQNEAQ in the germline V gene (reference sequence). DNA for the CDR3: TGTGCCAGCAGCCCACCCTCGGCCCCAAGCTATGGCTACACCTTC. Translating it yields CASSPPSAPSYGYTF.

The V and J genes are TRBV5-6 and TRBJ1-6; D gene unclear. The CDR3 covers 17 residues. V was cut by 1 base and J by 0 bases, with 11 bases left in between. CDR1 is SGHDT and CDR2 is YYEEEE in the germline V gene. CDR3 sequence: CASSLRSRSSYNSPLHF. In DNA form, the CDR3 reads TGTGCCAGCAGCTTGCGGTCACGGAGCTCCTATAATTCACCCCTCCACTTT.

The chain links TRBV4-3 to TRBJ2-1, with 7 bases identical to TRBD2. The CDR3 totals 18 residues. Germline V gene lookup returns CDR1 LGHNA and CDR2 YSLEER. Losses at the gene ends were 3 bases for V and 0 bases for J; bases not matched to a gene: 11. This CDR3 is CASSQELGTTSSYNEQFF. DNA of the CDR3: TGCGCCAGCAGCCAGGAACTCGGGACTACGAGCTCCTACAATGAGCAGTTCTTC.

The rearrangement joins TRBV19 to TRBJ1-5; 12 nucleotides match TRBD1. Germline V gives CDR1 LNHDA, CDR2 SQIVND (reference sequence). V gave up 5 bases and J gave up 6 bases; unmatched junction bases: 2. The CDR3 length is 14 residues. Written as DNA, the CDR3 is TGTGCCAGTAGTCGGGGACAGGGGGCTCAGCCCCAGCATTTT. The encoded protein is CASSRGQGAQPQHF.

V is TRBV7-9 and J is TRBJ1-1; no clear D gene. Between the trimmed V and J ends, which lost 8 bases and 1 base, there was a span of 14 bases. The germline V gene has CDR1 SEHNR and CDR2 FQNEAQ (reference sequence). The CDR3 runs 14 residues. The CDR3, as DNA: TGTGCCAGCTATGAAGGCGGAACGAACACTGAAGCTTTCTTT. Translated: CASYEGGTNTEAFF. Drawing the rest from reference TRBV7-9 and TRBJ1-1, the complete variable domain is DTGVSQNPRHKITKRGQNVTFRCDPISEHNRLYWYRQTLGQGPEFLTYFQNEAQLEKSRLLSDRFSAERPKGSFSTLEIQRTEQGDSAMYLCASYEGGTNTEAFFGQGTRLTVV.

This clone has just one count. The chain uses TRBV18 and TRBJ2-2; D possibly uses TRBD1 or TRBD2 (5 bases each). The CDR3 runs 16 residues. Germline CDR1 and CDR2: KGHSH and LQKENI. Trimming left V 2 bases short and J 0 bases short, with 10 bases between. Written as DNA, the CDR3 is TGTGCCAGCTCACCAGGGACGGCTTCGAACACCGGGGAGCTGTTTTTT. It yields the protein CASSPGTASNTGELFF.

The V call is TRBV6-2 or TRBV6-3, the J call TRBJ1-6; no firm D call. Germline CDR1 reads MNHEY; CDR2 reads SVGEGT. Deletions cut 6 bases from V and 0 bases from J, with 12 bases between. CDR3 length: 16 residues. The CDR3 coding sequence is TGTGCCAGCAGCCCCAGTTTGAGCTCCTATAATTCACCCCTCCACTTT. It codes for CASSPSLSSYNSPLHF.

As DNA, the CDR3 is TGTGCCTGGAGTGAACGTTCAAGCTATAATTCACCCCTCCACTTT. Encoded protein: CAWSERSSYNSPLHF. The chain links TRBV30 to TRBJ1-6; D not certain. The V gene lost 1 base and the J gene lost 3 bases, with 10 bases spanning the gap. The CDR3 runs to 15 residues. Germline V lookup: CDR1 GTSNPN, CDR2 SVGIG (reference sequence). Full variable domain (missing parts from reference TRBV30 and TRBJ1-6): SQTIHQWPATLVQPVGSPLSLECTVEGTSNPNLYWYRQAAGRGLQLLFYSVGIGQISSEVPQNLSASRPQDRQFILSSKKLLLSDSGFYLCAWSERSSYNSPLHFGNGTRLTVT.

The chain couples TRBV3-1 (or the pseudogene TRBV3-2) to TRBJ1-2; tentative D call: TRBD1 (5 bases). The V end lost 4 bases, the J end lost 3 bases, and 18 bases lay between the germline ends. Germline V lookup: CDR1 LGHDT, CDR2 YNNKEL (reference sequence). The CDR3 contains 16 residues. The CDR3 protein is CASSPRDGAGDYGYTF. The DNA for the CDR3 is TGTGCCAGCAGCCCCCGGGACGGGGCGGGGGACTATGGCTACACCTTC.

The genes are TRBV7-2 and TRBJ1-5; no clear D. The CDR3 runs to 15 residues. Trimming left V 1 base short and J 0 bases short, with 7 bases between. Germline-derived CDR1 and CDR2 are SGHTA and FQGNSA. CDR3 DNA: TGTGCCAGCAGCTTAGGGGCAGCTAGCAATCAGCCCCAGCATTTT. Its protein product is CASSLGAASNQPQHF.